The rows below give T cell receptor beta chains drawn from one sample of a study of blood T cell repertoires in COVID-19. Libraries were prepared by immunoSEQ multiplex PCR; TCRdb keeps only in-frame clonotypes and omits some of them. The sample has more than 150,000 clones; approximately 88% are singletons. Specimen: peripheral blood. The receptors derive from a man between 40 and 49 years old with acute or convalescent COVID-19. Each CDR3 is given with its conserved first and last residue. The order of the fields is clone size, CDR3 length, J gene, V gene, D gene, CDR3 protein, CDR3 DNA. A D gene is named only where the DNA matches it firmly. Some rows have no size entry. The others give once, few or many, or a class for an expanded clone.

NA | 13 | TRBJ1-2 | TRBV6-5 | NA | CASSLYRDTRYTF | TGTGCCAGCAGCCTCTACCGGGACACCCGCTACACCTTC
NA | 16 | TRBJ2-1 | TRBV5-5 | TRBD2 | CASSPRDYHSYNEQFF | TGTGCCAGCAGCCCGCGGGACTACCACTCCTACAATGAGCAGTTCTTC
NA | 12 | TRBJ2-3 | TRBV2 | NA | CASRSDRSTQYF | TGTGCCAGCAGGTCTGACAGGTCTACGCAGTATTTT
NA | 14 | TRBJ1-1 | TRBV30 | NA | CAWSAGRKNTEAFF | TGTGCCTGGAGCGCGGGTCGGAAGAACACTGAAGCTTTCTTT
NA | 15 | TRBJ1-2 | TRBV5-6 | TRBD1 | CASSLGGQGLYGYTF | TGTGCCAGCAGCTTGGGGGGACAGGGTCTCTATGGCTACACCTTC
NA | 13 | TRBJ2-3 | TRBV12-5 | NA | CASGLSGTDTQYF | TGTGCTAGTGGTTTGTCGGGCACAGATACGCAGTATTTT
NA | 13 | TRBJ1-2 | TRBV30 | NA | CAWSRQAGYGYTF | TGTGCCTGGAGTCGGCAGGCAGGCTATGGCTACACCTTC
NA | 13 | TRBJ2-2 | TRBV11-2 | NA | CASSSLATGELFF | TGTGCCAGCAGCTCACTAGCCACCGGGGAGCTGTTTTTT
NA | 16 | TRBJ2-3 | TRBV5-1 | TRBD1 | CASSLGGQGAADTQYF | TGCGCCAGCAGCTTGGGGGGACAGGGGGCCGCAGATACGCAGTATTTT
once | 11 | TRBJ1-1 | TRBV30 | NA | CAWSVLWEAFF | TGTGCCTGGAGTGTACTCTGGGAAGCTTTCTTT
few | 12 | TRBJ1-2 | TRBV12-3/TRBV12-4 | NA | CASSSSDYGYTF | TGTGCCAGCAGTAGCTCGGACTATGGCTACACCTTC
NA | 17 | TRBJ2-6 | TRBV14 | TRBD1 | CASSQGQTRSGANVLTF | TGTGCCAGCAGCCAGGGACAGACCCGGTCTGGGGCCAACGTCCTGACTTTC
NA | 15 | TRBJ2-1 | TRBV7-2 | TRBD1 | CASSPWTGAYNEQFF | TGTGCCAGCAGCCCTTGGACAGGGGCCTACAATGAGCAGTTCTTC
NA | 15 | TRBJ1-2 | TRBV10-2 | TRBD1 | CASRGQGAANYGYTF | TGCGCCAGCCGAGGACAGGGGGCAGCTAACTATGGCTACACCTTC
NA | 16 | TRBJ2-5 | TRBV11-2 | TRBD1 | CASSPRQGRYQETQYF | TGTGCCAGCAGCCCGCGACAGGGGCGTTACCAAGAGACCCAGTACTTC
NA | 12 | TRBJ2-5 | TRBV5-4 | NA | CAMSGVQETQYF | TGTGCCATGTCGGGGGTACAAGAGACCCAGTACTTC
NA | 14 | TRBJ1-1 | TRBV19 | TRBD1 | CASTGQGANTEAFF | TGTGCCAGTACCGGACAGGGGGCGAACACTGAAGCTTTCTTT
NA | 14 | TRBJ2-7 | TRBV5-8 | NA | CASSSPGLFYEQYF | TGTGCCAGCAGCTCCCCGGGACTCTTTTACGAGCAGTACTTC
NA | 15 | TRBJ2-3 | TRBV2 | NA | CASKWRGGGTDTQYF | TGTGCCAGCAAATGGAGGGGGGGCGGCACAGATACGCAGTATTTT
once | 16 | TRBJ1-5 | TRBV27 | TRBD1 | CASSLRQGNSNQPQHF | TGTGCCAGCAGTCTCCGACAGGGAAATAGCAATCAGCCCCAGCATTTT
NA | 14 | TRBJ1-6 | TRBV5-1 | NA | CASTESSYNSPLHF | TGCGCCAGCACCGAGAGCTCCTATAATTCACCCCTCCACTTT
NA | 14 | TRBJ1-1 | TRBV9 | TRBD1 | CASSFTGGGTEAFF | TGTGCCAGCAGCTTTACAGGGGGAGGGACTGAAGCTTTCTTT
NA | 15 | TRBJ2-3 | TRBV6-4 | TRBD1 | CASSDIVTGVDTQYF | TGTGCCAGCAGTGACATCGTGACAGGGGTCGATACGCAGTATTTT
NA | 13 | TRBJ2-7 | TRBV6-1 | NA | CASRTSASYEQYF | TGTGCCAGCAGGACTTCCGCCTCCTACGAGCAGTACTTC
NA | 16 | TRBJ2-1 | TRBV5-1 | NA | CASSLALAGEYNEQFF | TGCGCCAGCAGCTTGGCCTTGGCAGGGGAATACAATGAGCAGTTCTTC
NA | 14 | TRBJ1-1 | TRBV18 | TRBD1 | CASSGTGRNTEAFF | TGTGCCAGCTCAGGGACAGGGCGGAACACTGAAGCTTTCTTT
NA | 17 | TRBJ2-3 | TRBV30 | NA | CAWSHRLRGVGTDTQYF | TGTGCCTGGTCCCACCGATTACGGGGTGTAGGGACAGATACGCAGTATTTT
NA | 15 | TRBJ2-5 | TRBV18 | TRBD2 | CASSPPGTNLETQYF | TGTGCCAGCTCACCACCCGGGACTAATTTGGAGACCCAGTACTTC
once | 13 | TRBJ1-2 | TRBV2 | TRBD1 | CASSGQGGWGYTF | TGTGCCAGCAGTGGACAGGGTGGTTGGGGCTACACCTTC
few | 17 | TRBJ1-6 | TRBV5-1 | TRBD1 | CASSVAKPGQGNSPLHF | TGCGCCAGCAGCGTGGCCAAACCGGGACAGGGGAATTCACCCCTCCACTTT
NA | 14 | TRBJ2-5 | TRBV5-8 | NA | CASSSRSPGETQYF | TGTGCCAGCAGCTCCAGGTCCCCAGGGGAGACCCAGTACTTC
NA | 15 | TRBJ2-5 | TRBV3-1/TRBV3-2 | TRBD2 | CASSSTGTSRETQYF | TGTGCCAGCAGTTCAACCGGGACTAGCCGGGAGACCCAGTACTTC
NA | 15 | TRBJ2-5 | TRBV27 | NA | CASSFRFSGGETQYF | TGTGCCAGCAGTTTTAGGTTCAGCGGTGGGGAGACCCAGTACTTC
NA | 13 | TRBJ2-7 | TRBV11-3 | NA | CASSHSDSYEQYF | TGTGCCAGCAGCCACTCGGACAGCTACGAGCAGTACTTC
NA | 16 | TRBJ2-7 | TRBV18 | NA | CASSPPGQAGGHEQYF | TGTGCCAGCTCACCGCCCGGACAGGCAGGGGGGCACGAGCAGTACTTC
NA | 15 | TRBJ2-7 | TRBV11-2 | TRBD1 | CASSPTGSTSYEQYF | TGTGCCAGCAGCCCGACAGGGAGCACCTCCTACGAGCAGTACTTC
NA | 15 | TRBJ2-5 | TRBV19 | NA | CASSMEISGWQTQYF | TGTGCCAGTAGTATGGAGATTTCAGGGTGGCAGACCCAGTACTTC
NA | 15 | TRBJ2-7 | TRBV28 | TRBD1 | CASSFRTGVSYEQYF | TGTGCCAGCAGTTTCAGGACAGGGGTATCCTACGAGCAGTACTTC
NA | 15 | TRBJ2-5 | TRBV7-9 | NA | CASSQIRQEEETQYF | TGTGCCAGCAGCCAGATAAGGCAGGAGGAAGAGACCCAGTACTTC
NA | 16 | TRBJ2-7 | TRBV4-1 | NA | CASSPRPRGQDYEQYF | TGCGCCAGCAGCCCTAGACCCAGGGGCCAGGACTACGAGCAGTACTTC
NA | 15 | TRBJ1-1 | TRBV18 | NA | CASSPQGMVNTEAFF | TGTGCCAGCTCACCTCAGGGGATGGTGAACACTGAAGCTTTCTTT
NA | 16 | TRBJ1-5 | TRBV2 | TRBD1 | CASSFLTGAGNQPQHF | TGTGCCAGCAGTTTCCTTACAGGGGCCGGCAATCAGCCCCAGCATTTT
NA | 12 | TRBJ2-6 | TRBV2 | NA | CASSPGANVLTF | TGTGCCAGCAGTCCGGGGGCCAACGTCCTGACTTTC
NA | 16 | TRBJ2-3 | TRBV7-2 | TRBD2 | CASSRRLAGDTDTQYF | TGTGCCAGCAGCCGTAGACTAGCGGGGGATACAGATACGCAGTATTTT
NA | 13 | TRBJ1-1 | TRBV27 | NA | CASGYSPNAEAFF | TGTGCCAGTGGTTATAGCCCCAACGCTGAAGCTTTCTTT
few | 15 | TRBJ1-4 | TRBV2 | TRBD1 | CASSEDRGLWGKLFF | TGTGCCAGCAGTGAAGACAGGGGGCTTTGGGGAAAACTGTTTTTT
NA | 13 | TRBJ2-7 | TRBV5-8 | NA | CASARDWVYEQYF | TGTGCCAGCGCCCGCGACTGGGTCTACGAGCAGTACTTC
NA | 13 | TRBJ2-5 | TRBV7-7 | TRBD2 | CASSRTRQETQYF | TGTGCTAGCAGCCGGACTAGACAAGAGACCCAGTACTTC
NA | 13 | TRBJ1-5 | TRBV12-5 | NA | CASGLAAGQPQHF | TGTGCTAGTGGTTTAGCGGCGGGTCAGCCCCAGCATTTT
NA | 15 | TRBJ1-4 | TRBV6-2/TRBV6-3 | TRBD1 | CASSRGQGWNEKLFF | TGTGCCAGCAGCCGCGGACAGGGGTGGAATGAAAAACTGTTTTTT
NA | 14 | TRBJ1-2 | TRBV9 | NA | CASTKGEGPYGYTF | TGTGCCAGCACTAAGGGGGAGGGGCCATATGGCTACACCTTC
few | 17 | TRBJ2-5 | TRBV4-1 | TRBD1 | CASSQLGQGRLRETQYF | TGCGCCAGCAGCCAACTCGGACAGGGACGACTTCGAGAGACCCAGTACTTC
NA | 15 | TRBJ2-2 | TRBV7-9 | TRBD1 | CASSSPQGAVGELFF | TGTGCCAGCAGCTCACCTCAGGGGGCTGTCGGGGAGCTGTTTTTT
NA | 15 | TRBJ2-7 | TRBV5-8 | TRBD1 | CASSEGQAPSYEQYF | TGTGCCAGCAGCGAGGGACAGGCCCCCTCCTACGAGCAGTACTTC
NA | 14 | TRBJ1-1 | TRBV5-4 | TRBD1 | CASSWDRTSTEAFF | TGTGCCAGCAGCTGGGACAGGACGAGCACTGAAGCTTTCTTT
NA | 16 | TRBJ2-2 | TRBV4-1 | TRBD1 | CASSQRGTGGSGELFF | TGCGCCAGCAGCCAAAGGGGGACAGGGGGTTCGGGGGAGCTGTTTTTT
NA | 14 | TRBJ2-7 | TRBV7-2 | TRBD1 | CASSHGRDSYEQYF | TGTGCCAGCAGCCATGGCCGGGACAGCTACGAGCAGTACTTC